Following are 25 T cell receptor beta chains from one sample sequenced in a study of blood T cell repertoires in COVID-19 (dated by TCRdb to the early 2020s). The library was produced with the immunoSEQ multiplex PCR assay. Imported from immuneACCESS, the table was reduced by TCRdb to in-frame sequences with V and J called. These copies leave out some clones; in studies compared against another copy, an unresolved V gene accounts for under half, and the cause of the remainder is not known. Within this sample are 190,000 or so clones, with around 86% of them counted one time only. Of the sample, about 6.7% is held by the ten largest clones. The sequenced sample consisted of peripheral blood. All receptors come from a middle-aged man with acute or convalescent COVID-19.

This clone showed up just once. The rearrangement links TRBV5-1 to TRBJ2-7; 10 bases map to TRBD1. The germline gives CDR1 SGHRS, CDR2 YFSETQ. CDR3 length: 14 residues. Trimming removed 1 base from V and 4 bases from J; junction bases left unmatched: 2. This chain's CDR3 is CASSLRGQGYEQYF. The CDR3 DNA follows: TGCGCCAGCAGCTTGAGGGGACAGGGGTACGAGCAGTACTTC.

This rearrangement joins TRBV28 to TRBJ2-5, with TRBD2 matching 12 bases. This CDR3 comprises 16 residues. V was pared by 6 bases and J by 4 bases, with 9 bases of the junction left unmatched. Per germline, CDR1 MDHEN and CDR2 SYDVKM. DNA of the CDR3: TGTGCCAGCAGGCTACTCCTAGCGGGGGGGAGAGAGACCCAGTACTTC. Its translation: CASRLLLAGGRETQYF. The full variable domain, in which reference TRBV28 and TRBJ2-5 provide the parts outside the CDR3, is DVKVTQSSRYLVKRTGEKVFLECVQDMDHENMFWYRQDPGLGLRLIYFSYDVKMKEKGDIPEGYSVSREKKERFSLILESASTNQTSMYLCASRLLLAGGRETQYFGPGTRLLVL.

The chain employs TRBV7-9 and TRBJ1-1; 7 bases map to TRBD1. The CDR3 is made up of 14 amino acids. The ends lost 8 bases at V and 1 base at J; junction bases unmatched: 7. The germline V gene encodes CDR1 SEHNR and CDR2 FQNEAQ (reference sequence). The CDR3 DNA reads TGTGCCAGCCGCCTAGGGACAGAGAACACTGAAGCTTTCTTT. Encoded protein: CASRLGTENTEAFF.

The chain recombines TRBV3-1 (or the pseudogene TRBV3-2) with TRBJ2-5, with D unclear. This CDR3 has 15 amino acids. Germline loops: CDR1 LGHDT, CDR2 YNNKEL (reference sequence). Trimming took off 1 base at V and 3 bases at J, with 12 bases between the two ends. The CDR3 spells CASSQAISRKETQYF. The CDR3 DNA reads TGTGCCAGCAGCCAAGCGATCTCGCGGAAAGAGACCCAGTACTTC.

This chain uses TRBV7-9 with TRBJ1-1; 9 bases fit TRBD1. CDR3 length: 14 residues. V lost 5 bases to trimming and J lost 5 bases; unmatched junction nucleotides: 6. Germline V gene sequence: CDR1 SEHNR, CDR2 FQNEAQ (reference sequence). DNA of the CDR3: TGTGCCAGCAGCCTACGGACAGGGGAGACTGAAGCTTTCTTT. Protein: CASSLRTGETEAFF.

This clone appeared once. This chain uses TRBV4-1 with TRBJ2-7; D is unresolved. CDR1 is MGHRA and CDR2 is YSYEKL in the germline V gene. CDR3 length equals 14 residues. V was clipped by 0 bases and J by 6 bases, with 12 bases between them. The CDR3 coding sequence is TGCGCCAGCAGCCAAGAAAGAGGCCCCGGCGAGCAGTACTTC. Protein product: CASSQERGPGEQYF.

The chain is built from TRBV27 and TRBJ1-6; 8 bases are a match to TRBD1. Germline assignment: CDR1 MNHEY and CDR2 SMNVEV (reference sequence). V trimming: 6 bases; J trimming: 7 bases; junction bases outside the gene matches: 5. This CDR3 region has 14 residues. CDR3 region: CASRAGTGNSPLHF. The DNA of the CDR3 is TGTGCCAGCAGAGCCGGGACAGGCAATTCACCCCTCCACTTT.

The gene calls are TRBV7-6 and TRBJ2-5; tentatively, D is TRBD1 (5 bases). V was shortened by 1 base and J by 4 bases, with 19 bases between the two germline ends. This CDR3 region has 17 residues. Germline assignment: CDR1 SGHVS and CDR2 FNYEAQ. The DNA for the CDR3 is TGTGCCAGCAGCTTAGTTGGGCGCTGGGGCCCCAGAGAGACCCAGTACTTC. Translating it yields CASSLVGRWGPRETQYF.

The genes are TRBV4-2 and TRBJ2-2; 7 nucleotides line up with TRBD2. The trim removed 4 bases at V and 7 bases at J, leaving 12 bases unmatched. Germline V gives CDR1 LGHNA, CDR2 YNFKEQ. The CDR3 has 16 amino acids. CDR3 protein: CASSPGGSPRDGELFF. The CDR3, as DNA: TGTGCCAGCAGCCCGGGGGGTTCACCCCGGGACGGGGAGCTGTTTTTT.

This chain connects TRBV12-3 or TRBV12-4 to TRBJ2-7; D unresolved. This CDR3 has 12 amino acids. V lost 10 bases and J lost 3, with 13 bases in between. The CDR3, as DNA: TGTGCCATTTCGACGACAATCTACGAGCAGTACTTC. It encodes CAISTTIYEQYF.

The chain joins TRBV15 to TRBJ1-5; D possibly corresponds to TRBD1 (5 bases). The CDR3 has 13 amino acids. Trimming removed 5 bases at V and 3 bases at J, with 8 bases between. CDR1 and CDR2 from the germline V gene are LNHNV and YYDKDF (reference sequence). CDR3 protein: CATSQGANQPQHF. The CDR3 nucleotides are TGTGCCACCAGCCAAGGGGCCAATCAGCCCCAGCATTTT.

The rearrangement links TRBV19 to TRBJ2-7; 12 nucleotides align to TRBD2. J was trimmed by 5 bases and V by 5 bases; bases with no gene match: 7. Per germline, CDR1 LNHDA and CDR2 SQIVND (reference sequence). The CDR3 covers 15 residues. In nucleotides, the CDR3 is TGTGCCAGTAGTCCTGCACTAGCGGGGGGTAACGAGCAGTACTTC. Protein product: CASSPALAGGNEQYF. Combining the CDR3 with reference TRBV19 and TRBJ2-7 gives the whole variable domain DGGITQSPKYLFRKEGQNVTLSCEQNLNHDAMYWYRQDPGQGLRLIYYSQIVNDFQKGDIAEGYSVSREKKESFPLTVTSAQKNPTAFYLCASSPALAGGNEQYFGPGTRLTVT.

V and J are TRBV27 and TRBJ2-7; 8 nucleotides match TRBD1. The junction had 8 bases not matched to a gene; V was cut back by 6 bases and J by 4 bases. Germline assignment: CDR1 MNHEY and CDR2 SMNVEV (reference sequence). This CDR3 has 14 residues. CDR3 in DNA: TGTGCCAGCAGAAGTTCAGGGGGCGCGTACGAGCAGTACTTC. Protein sequence: CASRSSGGAYEQYF.

The chain employs TRBV28 and TRBJ1-3; no firm D call. The CDR3 has 16 residues. V lost 2 bases and J 0 bases, leaving 11 bases between the germline ends. Per germline, CDR1 MDHEN and CDR2 SYDVKM. The DNA for the CDR3 is TGTGCCAGCAGTTTAGGGAGGAGGGACTCTGGAAACACCATATATTTT. Amino acids: CASSLGRRDSGNTIYF.

V gene TRBV4-1 combines with J gene TRBJ2-7; possibly TRBD1 for D (5 bases). The germline V gene has CDR1 MGHRA and CDR2 YSYEKL. This CDR3 spans 14 amino acids. Trimming left V 4 bases short and J 3 bases short, with 13 bases between. DNA for the CDR3: TGCGCCAGCAGCCCAGGGTTGTGGGACTACGAGCAGTACTTC. Translation gives CASSPGLWDYEQYF.

The CDR3 loop reads CAWSFRTVPNYGYTF. As DNA, the CDR3 is TGTGCCTGGAGTTTTCGGACAGTACCTAACTATGGCTACACCTTC. The chain is built from TRBV30 and TRBJ1-2; D perhaps matches TRBD1 (6 bases). Germline V gene sequence: CDR1 GTSNPN, CDR2 SVGIG (reference sequence). V dropped 2 bases and J dropped 0 bases, with 13 bases sitting between them. CDR3 length: 15 residues.

The V and J genes are TRBV18 and TRBJ2-1; 9 bases line up with TRBD2. The length of the CDR3 is 16 residues. V shed 4 bases, J shed 7 bases, and the junction held 11 bases outside the gene matches. Germline loops: CDR1 KGHSH, CDR2 LQKENI. The CDR3 loop is CASSRPASGVTNEQFF. CDR3 sequence (DNA): TGTGCCAGCTCACGACCCGCTAGCGGGGTGACTAATGAGCAGTTCTTC.

This clone showed up just a few times. This chain links TRBV9 with TRBJ2-1; possibly TRBD2 for D (7 bases). The CDR3 spans 16 residues. Per germline, CDR1 SGDLS and CDR2 YYNGEE. Trimming cost V 4 bases and J 6 bases, with 20 bases left between them. This CDR3 reads CASSPQGWGRGNEQFF. In DNA form, the CDR3 reads TGTGCCAGCAGCCCCCAGGGGTGGGGGAGGGGCAATGAGCAGTTCTTC.

The genes are TRBV5-3 and TRBJ2-3; 12 nucleotides match TRBD2. TRBV5-3 is treated as an ORF (open reading frame) with a function not yet certain. The CDR3 extends over 16 amino acids. V was clipped by 0 bases and J by 8 bases; unmatched bases: 7. The CDR3 protein is CARSLGLAGVHGTQYF. The CDR3 DNA sequence: TGTGCCAGAAGCTTGGGACTAGCGGGGGTGCATGGTACGCAGTATTTT.

This clone was counted at least ten times. This CDR3 reads CASSPLRQAYNSPLHF. CDR3 in DNA: TGTGCCAGCAGCCCACTCAGACAGGCATATAATTCACCCCTCCACTTT. J is TRBJ1-6 and V is TRBV11-2; maybe TRBD1 (6 bases). This CDR3 has 16 amino acids. The germline CDR1 and CDR2 sequences are SGHAT and FQNNGV. V was cut by 5 bases and J by 4 bases, with 15 bases left in between.

The chain employs TRBV9 and TRBJ1-3, with no clear D. V lost 0 bases, J lost 8 bases, and 9 bases lay in between. CDR1 and CDR2 (germline): SGDLS, YYNGEE. The CDR3 extends over 13 amino acids. The CDR3 DNA follows: TGTGCCAGCAGCGTAGGGCCCTTTGACACCATATATTTT. Translation: CASSVGPFDTIYF.

The chain carries TRBV5-1 and TRBJ1-6; no firm D call. The CDR3 loop spans 15 amino acids. Trimming removed 0 bases from V and 6 bases from J, with 10 bases in between. Germline V gene data show CDR1 as SGHRS and CDR2 as YFSETQ. CDR3 sequence reads: CASSLGGTLNSPLHF. The CDR3 nucleotides are TGCGCCAGCAGCTTGGGAGGTACCCTTAATTCACCCCTCCACTTT. Drawing the rest from reference TRBV5-1 and TRBJ1-6, the complete variable domain is KAGVTQTPRYLIKTRGQQVTLSCSPISGHRSVSWYQQTPGQGLQFLFEYFSETQRNKGNFPGRFSGRQFSNSRSEMNVSTLELGDSALYLCASSLGGTLNSPLHFGNGTRLTVT.

This sequence joins TRBV25-1 and TRBJ1-5; D perhaps matches TRBD1 (5 bases). CDR1 and CDR2 (germline): MGHDK, SYGVNS. Trimming took 1 base from V and 2 from J, leaving 6 bases between them. The CDR3 length is 14 residues. The CDR3, as DNA: TGTGCCAGCAGTGAATCCAGGGGCAATCAGCCCCAGCATTTT. Residues: CASSESRGNQPQHF.

The chain joins TRBV30 to TRBJ2-7; 7 nucleotides line up with TRBD1. Germline-derived CDR1 and CDR2 are GTSNPN and SVGIG (reference sequence). V dropped 7 bases and J dropped 0; count of bases not matched to a gene: 9. This CDR3 region has 14 residues. The CDR3 DNA sequence: TGTGCCTTCCGAGGGGGCAAAAGCTCCTACGAGCAGTACTTC. It encodes CAFRGGKSSYEQYF.

This clone was found once. The chain joins TRBV5-1 to TRBJ2-5; 11 bases are shared with TRBD2. V was clipped by 3 bases and J by 1 base; unmatched bases: 8. The germline gives CDR1 SGHRS, CDR2 YFSETQ. The CDR3 loop spans 17 amino acids. For the CDR3, the DNA is TGCGCCAGCAGCTCCAGCTTAGCGGGGGGGGCCCAAGAGACCCAGTACTTC. Translated: CASSSSLAGGAQETQYF.